Shown below are 15 T cell receptor beta chains from a single sample sequenced in a study of beta chain features in type 1 diabetes. Investigators reverse transcribed all isolated RNA, so they sequenced expressed TCRB transcripts. TCRdb's copy holds only in-frame clones and misses some; the assay was immunoSEQ multiplex PCR. The sample carries about 59,000 clones, roughly 60% recorded once. Input material: Tregs from blood. All receptors derive from a young woman in good health.

The chain combines TRBV10-3 with TRBJ2-6; 9 bases agree with TRBD1. CDR3 length: 15 amino acids. Germline V gives CDR1 ENHRY, CDR2 SYGVKD. J was trimmed by 0 bases and V by 10 bases; bases with no gene match: 4. The CDR3 region is CASRTGVSGANVLTF. The CDR3 DNA reads as TGTGCCAGCAGGACAGGGGTCTCTGGGGCCAACGTCCTGACTTTC.

DNA of the CDR3: TGTGCCAGCAGCCGGACAGGCGCCAGCTCTGGAAACACCATATATTTT. Its translation is CASSRTGASSGNTIYF. The V and J genes are TRBV7-9 and TRBJ1-3; 7 nucleotides align to TRBD1. Trimming took 5 bases from V and 0 from J; bases not matched to a gene: 7. Germline CDR1 SEHNR, CDR2 FQNEAQ (reference sequence). The length of the CDR3 is 16 residues.

The rearrangement uses TRBV15 and TRBJ2-7; 8 positions agree with TRBD1. The CDR3 sequence is 13 residues long. Per germline, CDR1 LNHNV and CDR2 YYDKDF (reference sequence). V lost 5 bases, J lost 5 bases, and 5 bases stayed unmatched. The CDR3 sequence: CATSRGQGDEQYF. DNA for the CDR3: TGTGCCACCAGCCGCGGACAGGGCGACGAGCAGTACTTC.

The genes are TRBV30 and TRBJ1-2; perhaps TRBD1 as D (6 bases). This CDR3 region has 12 residues. The V gene lost 2 bases and the J gene lost 8 bases, with 12 bases spanning the gap. The germline V gene has CDR1 GTSNPN and CDR2 SVGIG (reference sequence). CDR3 in amino acids: CAWSQGWDGYTF. The CDR3 coding sequence is TGTGCCTGGAGTCAGGGGTGGGACGGCTACACCTTC.

V is TRBV9 and J is TRBJ1-5; the match to TRBD1 covers 11 bases. Germline lookup yields CDR1 SGDLS and CDR2 YYNGEE. The CDR3 has 17 amino acids. With 4 bases clipped from V and 1 base from J, the junction kept 7 bases outside the gene matches. CDR3 in DNA: TGTGCCAGCAGCCGGGACAGGGGGAAACTGAGCAATCAGCCCCAGCATTTT. This translates into CASSRDRGKLSNQPQHF.

V gene TRBV4-3 combines with J gene TRBJ2-2, with D unclear. V was pared by 2 bases and J by 0 bases, with 10 bases between. The CDR3 is 16 residues long. Germline assignment: CDR1 LGHNA and CDR2 YSLEER. CDR3 amino acids: CASSQRSSANTGELFF. The DNA of the CDR3 is TGCGCCAGCAGCCAACGGTCCAGCGCGAACACCGGGGAGCTGTTTTTT.

The chain couples TRBV6-5 to TRBJ1-1; D unresolved. Per germline, CDR1 MNHEY and CDR2 SVGAGI. This CDR3 is 16 amino acids long. V shed 2 bases and J shed 7 bases, with 20 bases lying between them. The CDR3 loop reads CASSYGPGSKKGEAFF. In nucleotides, the CDR3 is TGTGCCAGCAGTTACGGTCCCGGGAGTAAAAAAGGTGAAGCTTTCTTT.

V usage is TRBV5-1 and J usage is TRBJ2-3; the match to TRBD1 covers 8 bases. CDR3 length: 15 amino acids. CDR1 and CDR2 from the germline V gene are SGHRS and YFSETQ. V lost 6 bases to trimming and J lost 3 bases; unmatched junction nucleotides: 9. CDR3 DNA sequence: TGCGCCAGCACTTTTACAGGGGGACGTACAGATACGCAGTATTTT. This codes for CASTFTGGRTDTQYF.

The chain joins TRBV10-1 to TRBJ2-2; 7 bases map to TRBD2. CDR1 is WNHNN and CDR2 is SYGVQD in the germline V gene (reference sequence). V trimming: 4 bases; J trimming: 4 bases; junction bases outside the gene matches: 3. The CDR3 covers 14 residues. In DNA, the CDR3 is TGCGCCAGCAGTGTTGGCGGGAGCACCGGGGAGCTGTTTTTT. Translation: CASSVGGSTGELFF.

The V call is TRBV7-2, the J call TRBJ2-7; the match to TRBD2 covers 7 bases. With V trimmed by 4 bases and J by 5 bases, 5 bases remained unmatched. The CDR3 length is 13 residues. Germline values: CDR1 SGHTA, CDR2 FQGNSA. The DNA for the CDR3 is TGTGCCAGCAGCTCGGCGGGAGCGAACGAGCAGTACTTC. This codes for CASSSAGANEQYF.

This chain connects TRBV5-1 to TRBJ1-2; weak D call: TRBD1 (5 bases). CDR1 is SGHRS and CDR2 is YFSETQ in the germline V gene. V was clipped by 4 bases and J by 5 bases, with 9 bases between them. This CDR3 contains 12 residues. The CDR3 spells CASSLTAYGYTF. The CDR3 DNA sequence: TGCGCCAGCAGCCTGACAGCGTATGGCTACACCTTC.

This clone was observed a few times. The chain carries TRBV4-2 and TRBJ1-1; 7 bases line up with TRBD1. The J segment lost 4 bases and the V segment lost 3 bases, leaving 8 bases of the junction unmatched. The germline CDR1 and CDR2 sequences are LGHNA and YNFKEQ. The CDR3 is made up of 15 amino acids. CDR3 sequence: CASSHSTGWGTEAFF. The CDR3 bases are TGTGCCAGCAGCCATTCGACAGGGTGGGGCACTGAAGCTTTCTTT.

This clone has only one observation. The genes are TRBV5-1 and TRBJ2-5, with 7 bases matching TRBD2. This CDR3 region has 15 residues. Germline CDR1 and CDR2: SGHRS and YFSETQ. With 4 bases clipped from V and 5 bases from J, the junction kept 11 bases outside the gene matches. CDR3 region: CASSQLAASGETQYF. DNA for the CDR3: TGCGCCAGCAGCCAGCTAGCGGCCAGTGGGGAGACCCAGTACTTC.

The genes are TRBV18 and TRBJ1-1; D unresolved. CDR3 length: 14 residues. V dropped 3 bases and J dropped 7 bases, with 15 bases sitting between them. Germline CDR1 and CDR2: KGHSH and LQKENI. The CDR3 region has the DNA TGTGCCAGCTCACCTAGAACGGGTCGGGATGAAGCTTTCTTT. Its protein product is CASSPRTGRDEAFF.

The genes are TRBV19 and TRBJ2-1, with 15 bases identical to TRBD2. From germline, CDR1 is LNHDA and CDR2 SQIVND (reference sequence). V lost 3 bases, J lost 4 bases, and 10 bases stayed unmatched. The CDR3 contains 19 residues. In DNA form, the CDR3 reads TGTGCCAGTAGTATGCGAACGGGACTAGCGGGGGGAAAATACAATGAGCAGTTCTTC. Residues: CASSMRTGLAGGKYNEQFF.